This T cell receptor beta chain was found in a study of monozygotic twins with inflammatory bowel disease. Findings of the study overall: TCRbeta diversity (inverse Simpson) was lower in IBD patients than in healthy co-twins.

The CDR3 is made up of 18 amino acids. From germline, CDR1 is SGHRS and CDR2 YFSETQ. Total RNA amounting to about 3,300 ng went into each TCR library. TCRdb reanalyzed the 5' RACE reads, giving one entry per CDR3 protein sequence and no DNA. The data include approximately 400,000 distinct CDR3 sequences; the top ten clones carry about 2.3%. On this clonotype itself: Its antigen is undetermined.

Input material: blood. This sequence originates from a human donor with ulcerative colitis or Crohn's disease, or a healthy co-twin of an affected twin (not recorded which). The V gene is TRBV5-1, the J gene TRBJ2-2; TCRdb returns TRBD2, unconfirmable since there is no DNA. The CDR3 sequence is CASSLPLAGDLNTGELFF.